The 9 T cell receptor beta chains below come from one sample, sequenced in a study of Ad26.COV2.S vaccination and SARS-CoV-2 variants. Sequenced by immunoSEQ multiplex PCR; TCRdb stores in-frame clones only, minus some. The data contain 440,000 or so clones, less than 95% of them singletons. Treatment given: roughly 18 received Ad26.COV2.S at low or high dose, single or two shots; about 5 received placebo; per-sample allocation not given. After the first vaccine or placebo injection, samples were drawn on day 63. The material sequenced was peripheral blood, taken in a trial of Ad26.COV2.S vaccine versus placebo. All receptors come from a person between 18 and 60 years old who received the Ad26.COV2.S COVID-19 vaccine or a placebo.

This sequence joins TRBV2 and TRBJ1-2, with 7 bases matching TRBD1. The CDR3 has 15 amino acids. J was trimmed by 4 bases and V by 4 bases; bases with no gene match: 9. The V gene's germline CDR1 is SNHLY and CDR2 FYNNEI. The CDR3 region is CASSVARGPVYGYTF. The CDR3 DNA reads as TGTGCCAGCAGTGTCGCAAGGGGGCCGGTCTATGGCTACACCTTC.

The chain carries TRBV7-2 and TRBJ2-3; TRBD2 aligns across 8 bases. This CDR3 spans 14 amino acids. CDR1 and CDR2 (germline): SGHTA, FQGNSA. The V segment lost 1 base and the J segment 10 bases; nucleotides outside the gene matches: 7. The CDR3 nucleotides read TGTGCCAGCAGCTTAGAGATTAGCGGGATGGCGCAGTATTTT. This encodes CASSLEISGMAQYF.

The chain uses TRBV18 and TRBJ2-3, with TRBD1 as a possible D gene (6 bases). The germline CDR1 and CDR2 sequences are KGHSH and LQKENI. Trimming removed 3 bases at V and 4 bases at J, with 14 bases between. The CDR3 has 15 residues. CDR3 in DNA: TGTGCCAGCTCACCGCTGGGGGCGGACCCAGATACGCAGTATTTT. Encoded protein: CASSPLGADPDTQYF.

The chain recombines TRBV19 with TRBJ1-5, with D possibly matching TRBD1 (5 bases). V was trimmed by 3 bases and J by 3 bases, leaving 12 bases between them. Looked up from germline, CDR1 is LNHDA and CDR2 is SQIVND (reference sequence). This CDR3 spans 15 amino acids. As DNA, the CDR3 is TGTGCCAGTAGTATTCCAGGCAGGGACAATCAGCCCCAGCATTTT. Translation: CASSIPGRDNQPQHF. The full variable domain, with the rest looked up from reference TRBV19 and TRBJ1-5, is DGGITQSPKYLFRKEGQNVTLSCEQNLNHDAMYWYRQDPGQGLRLIYYSQIVNDFQKGDIAEGYSVSREKKESFPLTVTSAQKNPTAFYLCASSIPGRDNQPQHFGDGTRLSIL.

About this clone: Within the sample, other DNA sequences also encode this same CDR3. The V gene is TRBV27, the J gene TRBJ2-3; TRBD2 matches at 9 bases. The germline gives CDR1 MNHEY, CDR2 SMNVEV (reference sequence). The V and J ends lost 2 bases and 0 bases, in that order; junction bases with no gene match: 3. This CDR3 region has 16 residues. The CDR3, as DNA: TGTGCCAGCAGTTTACGGCTAGCGGGGAGCACAGATACGCAGTATTTT. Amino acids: CASSLRLAGSTDTQYF.

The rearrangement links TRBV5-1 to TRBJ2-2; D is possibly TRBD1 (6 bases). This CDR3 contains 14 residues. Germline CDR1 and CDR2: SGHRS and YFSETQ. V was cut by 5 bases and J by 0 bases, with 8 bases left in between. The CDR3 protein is CASRDSPNTGELFF. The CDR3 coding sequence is TGCGCCAGCAGGGACAGCCCGAACACCGGGGAGCTGTTTTTT.

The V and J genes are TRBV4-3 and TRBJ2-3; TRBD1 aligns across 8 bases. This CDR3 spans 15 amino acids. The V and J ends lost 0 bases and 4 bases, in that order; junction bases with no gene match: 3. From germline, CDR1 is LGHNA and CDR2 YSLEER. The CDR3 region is CASSQDRGRPDTQYF. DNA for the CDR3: TGCGCCAGCAGCCAAGACAGGGGGCGGCCAGATACGCAGTATTTT.

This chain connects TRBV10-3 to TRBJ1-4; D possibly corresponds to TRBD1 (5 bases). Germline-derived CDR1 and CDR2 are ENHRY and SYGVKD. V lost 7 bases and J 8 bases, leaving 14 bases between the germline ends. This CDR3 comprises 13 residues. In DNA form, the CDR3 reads TGTGCCATCACCGCAGGGAGAAACGAAAAACTGTTTTTT. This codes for CAITAGRNEKLFF.

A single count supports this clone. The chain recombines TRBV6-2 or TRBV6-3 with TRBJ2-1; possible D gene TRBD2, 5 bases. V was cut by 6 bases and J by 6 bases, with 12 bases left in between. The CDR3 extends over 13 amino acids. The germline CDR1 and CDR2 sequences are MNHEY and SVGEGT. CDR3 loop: CASSLAAGNEQFF. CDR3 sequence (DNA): TGTGCCAGCAGCCTAGCAGCCGGCAATGAGCAGTTCTTC.